This is a list of T cell receptor beta chains from one sample in a study of blood T cell repertoires in COVID-19. TCRdb's table, derived via immunoSEQ multiplex PCR, lists solely in-frame clones and lacks some. The sample carries around 170,000 clones, about nine tenths recorded once. Input material: peripheral blood. The receptors were sampled from a woman in her seventies with acute or convalescent COVID-19. Each CDR3 is given with its conserved first and last residue. The D gene is left open where the match is weak. Only part of the rows carry a size: once, few, many, or a class if the clone is expanded.

D gene | J gene | clone size | V gene | CDR3 protein | CDR3 DNA
TRBD1 | TRBJ1-3 | NA | TRBV7-2 | CASSLDDREVNTIYF | TGTGCCAGCAGCTTAGACGACAGGGAAGTAAACACCATATATTTT
NA | TRBJ1-2 | NA | TRBV10-3 | CAISVSQGYTF | TGTGCCATCAGTGTTTCCCAGGGCTACACCTTC
NA | TRBJ1-6 | few | TRBV10-3 | CAIRDRQSNSPLHF | TGTGCCATCAGAGATCGACAGTCCAATTCACCCCTCCACTTT
TRBD1 | TRBJ2-3 | NA | TRBV9 | CASSALQGASTDTQYF | TGTGCCAGCAGCGCTCTACAGGGGGCGAGCACAGATACGCAGTATTTT
NA | TRBJ2-7 | once | TRBV7-8 | CASSLVAYEQYF | TGTGCCAGCAGCTTAGTAGCCTACGAGCAGTACTTC
TRBD2 | TRBJ2-2 | NA | TRBV6-2/TRBV6-3 | CASSYSSSGRGRTGELFF | TGTGCCAGCAGTTACTCGTCTAGCGGGAGGGGGCGCACCGGGGAGCTGTTTTTT
NA | TRBJ2-7 | NA | TRBV5-4 | CASSLELGRAYEQYF | TGTGCCAGCAGCTTGGAATTGGGCAGGGCCTACGAGCAGTACTTC
TRBD2 | TRBJ2-1 | NA | TRBV24-1 | CATGTSGRLEQFF | TGTGCCACCGGGACTAGCGGTCGGCTGGAGCAGTTCTTC
TRBD2 | TRBJ2-3 | NA | TRBV6-2/TRBV6-3 | CASSYLGLVTDTQYF | TGTGCCAGCAGTTACCTAGGACTAGTCACAGATACGCAGTATTTT
NA | TRBJ1-5 | NA | TRBV5-6 | CASSKAGDSNQPQHF | TGTGCCAGCAGCAAGGCGGGGGATAGCAATCAGCCCCAGCATTTT
NA | TRBJ1-2 | NA | TRBV30 | CAWSQGHYGYTF | TGTGCCTGGAGCCAGGGCCACTATGGCTACACCTTC
TRBD1 | TRBJ2-3 | NA | TRBV10-3 | CAINGQGREDTQYF | TGTGCCATCAACGGACAGGGGCGAGAAGATACGCAGTATTTT
NA | TRBJ2-7 | NA | TRBV5-1 | CASSLEDTETYEQYF | TGCGCCAGCAGCTTGGAGGACACGGAGACCTACGAGCAGTACTTC
NA | TRBJ1-2 | NA | TRBV12-5 | CASGVSYGYTF | TGTGCTAGTGGCGTGAGCTATGGCTACACCTTC
TRBD2 | TRBJ2-5 | few | TRBV27 | CASSGTSGRAWETQYF | TGTGCCAGCAGCGGGACTAGCGGGAGGGCCTGGGAGACCCAGTACTTC
TRBD1 | TRBJ2-3 | NA | TRBV30 | CAWNDRGTGLNTDTQYF | TGTGCCTGGAATGACAGGGGAACTGGGCTAAACACAGATACGCAGTATTTT
NA | TRBJ2-1 | once | TRBV9 | CASSEAGRSYNEQFF | TGTGCCAGCAGCGAAGCAGGGCGCTCCTACAATGAGCAGTTCTTC
TRBD1 | TRBJ1-2 | once | TRBV10-2 | CASMNQGAGGYTF | TGCGCCAGCATGAATCAGGGGGCGGGTGGCTACACCTTC
TRBD1 | TRBJ2-5 | NA | TRBV3-1/TRBV3-2 | CASSQQGAETQYF | TGTGCCAGCAGCCAACAGGGGGCAGAGACCCAGTACTTC
NA | TRBJ2-2 | NA | TRBV5-1 | CASSSRQSTGELFF | TGCGCCAGCAGCTCGAGACAGTCCACCGGGGAGCTGTTTTTT
NA | TRBJ1-6 | few | TRBV24-1 | CATSDPRVPDSPLHF | TGTGCCACCAGTGATCCACGGGTCCCGGATTCACCCCTCCACTTT
NA | TRBJ1-3 | NA | TRBV6-5 | CASSYSISVGNTIYF | TGTGCCAGCAGTTACTCGATCAGTGTGGGAAACACCATATATTTT
NA | TRBJ1-3 | few | TRBV6-5 | CASSYSRLGNTIYF | TGTGCCAGCAGTTACTCGCGCCTAGGAAACACCATATATTTT
NA | TRBJ2-1 | NA | TRBV14 | CASSHVGGNEQFF | TGTGCCAGCAGCCATGTGGGGGGCAATGAGCAGTTCTTC
TRBD1 | TRBJ1-5 | once | TRBV28 | CASSFGGTGGFQPQHF | TGTGCCAGCAGTTTCGGCGGGACAGGGGGGTTCCAGCCCCAGCATTTT
TRBD1 | TRBJ1-4 | NA | TRBV9 | CASSVRTGSSEKLFF | TGTGCCAGCAGCGTCCGGACAGGGAGTAGTGAAAAACTGTTTTTT
TRBD2 | TRBJ2-2 | NA | TRBV7-2 | CASSLSTGGLRNTGELFF | TGTGCCAGCAGCTTAAGTACGGGGGGGCTCAGAAACACCGGGGAGCTGTTTTTT
NA | TRBJ1-1 | NA | TRBV7-6 | CASSPTERNTEAFF | TGTGCCAGCAGCCCGACAGAGAGGAACACTGAAGCTTTCTTT
NA | TRBJ2-3 | NA | TRBV14 | CASSQTGYWADTQYF | TGTGCCAGCAGCCAAACAGGGTATTGGGCAGATACGCAGTATTTT
NA | TRBJ2-7 | once | TRBV12-3/TRBV12-4 | CASSLSGSYEQYF | TGTGCCAGCAGTTTATCAGGCTCTTACGAGCAGTACTTC
NA | TRBJ2-3 | NA | TRBV24-1 | CATSDPSQGTDTQYF | TGTGCCACCAGTGATCCGAGTCAGGGCACAGATACGCAGTATTTT
NA | TRBJ1-1 | once | TRBV6-2/TRBV6-3 | CASSTGDTEAFF | TGTGCCAGCAGTACCGGAGACACTGAAGCTTTCTTT
TRBD1 | TRBJ2-7 | NA | TRBV6-5 | CASMARDRQDYEQYF | TGTGCCAGCATGGCCCGGGACAGACAAGACTACGAGCAGTACTTC
NA | TRBJ1-4 | once | TRBV5-6 | CASSPGRTSEKLFF | TGTGCCAGCAGCCCCGGACGGACTAGCGAAAAACTGTTTTTT
NA | TRBJ2-1 | NA | TRBV11-2 | CASSPRRGSSYNEQFF | TGTGCCAGCAGCCCACGGCGTGGGAGCTCCTACAATGAGCAGTTCTTC
NA | TRBJ2-7 | once | TRBV5-6 | CASSYDSAVYF | TGTGCCAGCAGCTACGACAGCGCCGTGTACTTC
NA | TRBJ2-5 | NA | TRBV5-1 | CASSLNSGQETQYF | TGCGCCAGCAGCTTGAATTCGGGCCAAGAGACCCAGTACTTC
TRBD1 | TRBJ1-2 | NA | TRBV30 | CAWSGPGQGGRYGYTF | TGTGCCTGGAGTGGACCGGGACAGGGTGGGCGATATGGCTACACCTTC
TRBD1 | TRBJ1-1 | NA | TRBV6-1 | CASSEPQGEVFF | TGTGCCAGCAGTGAACCACAGGGGGAGGTTTTCTTT
NA | TRBJ1-1 | NA | TRBV12-3/TRBV12-4 | CASSGTGHTEAFF | TGTGCCAGCAGTGGAACAGGGCACACTGAAGCTTTCTTT
TRBD2 | TRBJ2-1 | NA | TRBV28 | CAIFPAGLAFTNEQFF | TGTGCCATTTTCCCTGCGGGACTAGCGTTTACTAATGAGCAGTTCTTC
TRBD1 | TRBJ2-3 | once | TRBV28 | CASSPYRGTDTQYF | TGTGCCAGCAGTCCCTACAGGGGGACAGATACGCAGTATTTT
NA | TRBJ1-6 | NA | TRBV4-1 | CASSQAAGAVNSPLHF | TGCGCCAGCAGCCAAGCGGCGGGGGCTGTTAATTCACCCCTCCACTTT
NA | TRBJ2-7 | NA | TRBV6-6 | CASSYSDSEQYF | TGTGCCAGCAGTTATTCGGACTCCGAGCAGTACTTC
NA | TRBJ1-4 | NA | TRBV7-9 | CASRRLSDRPTNEKLFF | TGTGCCAGCCGGCGACTTTCCGACAGGCCAACTAATGAAAAACTGTTTTTT
NA | TRBJ1-1 | NA | TRBV5-6 | CASSFTGQSAFF | TGTGCCAGCAGCTTCACAGGGCAATCAGCTTTCTTT
NA | TRBJ2-1 | NA | TRBV19 | CASRGFGSSYNEQFF | TGTGCCAGTAGGGGATTTGGGAGTTCCTACAATGAGCAGTTCTTC
NA | TRBJ1-4 | few | TRBV30 | CAWSGTSATNEKLFF | TGTGCCTGGAGCGGTACGAGCGCAACTAATGAAAAACTGTTTTTT